This TCR beta chain emerged from a study of T cell responses to AZD1222 COVID-19 vaccine. Study-wide findings and caveats: Females made up more of the donors, who were largely white British, and clonal diversity may have come out too low. Unmutated regions of variants are reportedly targeted by nearly half of spike-specific TCRs. The number of AZD1222 recipients seropositive at baseline was only five or six.

Trimming removed 1 base at V and 5 bases at J, with 12 bases between. This CDR3 comprises 15 residues. Germline values: CDR1 KGHDR, CDR2 SFDVKD. The table came from immunoSEQ multiplex PCR; TCRdb's copy has only in-frame clones and leaves some out. Here the sample spans fewer than 150,000 clones, about 90% being singletons. This clone came up once. Antigen: not known. This clonotype was obtained from an adult in good health. The chain links TRBV24-1 to TRBJ2-3; no reliable D call. Source: peripheral blood, taken on day 0 of AZD1222 vaccination. The CDR3 loop reads CATSDFNRNRDTQYF. The CDR3 nucleotides are TGTGCCACCAGTGATTTCAACAGAAACAGAGATACGCAGTATTTT.